Detailed here is one T cell receptor (beta chain). Its antigen remains unidentified. Primed by a sample-barcoded 5' primer and a J-beta primer mix, a second PCR proceeded for about 7 to 11 cycles. TCRdb reprocessed the 5' RACE reads via MiXCR and lists one record per CDR3 protein. The sample contains about 1.7 million distinct CDR3 sequences, 28% of which appear only once. This record belongs to a study of blood T cells in healthy people across ages. Germline loops: CDR1 SGHTA, CDR2 FQGNSA. The CDR3 covers 12 residues. The J segment lost 13 bases and the V segment lost 5 bases, leaving 7 bases of the junction unmatched. Whole-study results and caveats: Naive and antigen-experienced cells could not be conclusively compared, given unsorted PBMCs. Diversity figures derived from one million T cells were judged to underestimate the true value.

Sequenced input: blood. The J gene is TRBJ1-4, the V gene TRBV7-2; 7 positions match TRBD1. The sequence came from a woman under 40 in good health. The DNA of the CDR3 is TGTGCCAGCAGCAACAGGGGAGAGCGACTGTTTTTT. Its translation is CASSNRGERLFF.